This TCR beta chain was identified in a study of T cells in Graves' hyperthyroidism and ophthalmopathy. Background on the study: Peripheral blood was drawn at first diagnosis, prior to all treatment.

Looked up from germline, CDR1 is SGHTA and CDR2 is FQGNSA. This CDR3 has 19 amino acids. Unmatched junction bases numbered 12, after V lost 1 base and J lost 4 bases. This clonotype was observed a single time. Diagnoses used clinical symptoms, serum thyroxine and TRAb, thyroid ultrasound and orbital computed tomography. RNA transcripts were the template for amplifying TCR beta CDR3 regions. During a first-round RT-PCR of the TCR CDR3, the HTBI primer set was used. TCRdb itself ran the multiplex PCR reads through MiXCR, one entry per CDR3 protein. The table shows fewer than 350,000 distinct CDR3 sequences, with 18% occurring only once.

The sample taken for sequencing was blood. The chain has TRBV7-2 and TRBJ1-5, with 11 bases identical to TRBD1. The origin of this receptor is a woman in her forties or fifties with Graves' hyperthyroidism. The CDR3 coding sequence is TGTGCCAGCAGCTTAGGGGTAGGACAGGGGGCGCGGGGGAATCAGCCCCAGCATTTT. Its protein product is CASSLGVGQGARGNQPQHF.